These 22 T cell receptor beta chains share one sample of origin, sequenced in a study of CD8 T cells in ankylosing spondylitis. TCRdb used MiXCR to reprocess the 5' RACE reads, holding one entry per CDR3 protein. This sample has about 310,000 distinct CDR3 sequences, with more than 20% found just once. Sequences were obtained from blood, either unsorted or a sorted T cell fraction (not recorded which). These receptors originate from a female donor with ankylosing spondylitis or in good health (not recorded which).

This clonotype was observed at least ten times. The V and J genes are TRBV7-2 and TRBJ2-1; D not resolved. There are 11 residues in the CDR3. Trimming took off 4 bases at V and 7 bases at J, with 5 bases between the two ends. Germline V gene sequence: CDR1 SGHTA, CDR2 FQGNSA. The CDR3 region is CASSSGNEQFF. The CDR3 DNA is TGTGCCAGCAGCTCTGGGAATGAGCAGTTCTTC. The complete variable domain, with remaining parts taken from reference TRBV7-2 and TRBJ2-1, reads GAGVSQSPSNKVTEKGKDVELRCDPISGHTALYWYRQSLGQGLEFLIYFQGNSAPDKSGLPSDRFSAERTGGSVSTLTIQRTQQEDSAVYLCASSSGNEQFFGPGTRLTVL.

This chain joins TRBV5-1 and TRBJ2-7; 9 bases are shared with TRBD1. V shed 4 bases, J shed 2 bases, and the junction held 7 bases outside the gene matches. CDR1 and CDR2 (germline): SGHRS, YFSETQ. This CDR3 is built from 15 residues. The CDR3 spells CASSLDRGEPYEQYF. The CDR3 region has the DNA TGCGCCAGCAGCCTGGACAGGGGAGAGCCCTACGAGCAGTACTTC.

The table lists this clonotype with a few counts. V usage is TRBV20-1 and J usage is TRBJ2-7; 7 bases line up with TRBD2. The CDR3 is made up of 14 amino acids. V was clipped by 4 bases and J by 7 bases; unmatched bases: 13. Germline CDR1 DFQATT, CDR2 SNEGSKA (reference sequence). CDR3 protein: CSANLGGGMEEQYF. The CDR3 bases are TGCAGTGCTAATCTGGGGGGGGGTATGGAAGAGCAGTACTTC.

This clonotype was counted between two and nine times. V and J are TRBV7-2 and TRBJ2-1; 7 bases fit TRBD2. CDR3 size: 14 residues. CDR1 SGHTA and CDR2 FQGNSA come from the germline V gene. The J segment lost 0 bases and the V segment lost 7 bases, leaving 3 bases of the junction unmatched. The CDR3 bases are TGTGCCAGCAAAAGCGGGATCTCCTACAATGAGCAGTTCTTC. It encodes CASKSGISYNEQFF.

This clonotype was seen a handful of times. The J gene is TRBJ1-2, the V gene TRBV7-9, with D hard to call. Deletions cut 2 bases from V and 5 bases from J, with 21 bases between. This CDR3 is built from 17 residues. Per germline, CDR1 SEHNR and CDR2 FQNEAQ (reference sequence). CDR3 in amino acids: CASSLRFGSDQGYGYTF. The CDR3 nucleotides read TGTGCCAGCAGCTTAAGGTTCGGGTCGGATCAAGGATATGGCTACACCTTC.

About this clonotype: Just one base apart from a much larger clone, this may be a read error. The chain uses TRBV12-3 or TRBV12-4 and TRBJ2-7; a weak D match, TRBD1 (6 bases). V lost 6 bases to trimming and J lost 9 bases, with 15 bases between them. This CDR3 spans 12 amino acids. The CDR3 sequence: CASRYDRLGQYF. CDR3 bases: TGTGCCAGCAGATACGACAGGCTTGGGCAGTACTTC.

This clonotype has just a few counts. This chain uses TRBV12-3 or TRBV12-4 with TRBJ1-2, with D possibly matching TRBD1 (6 bases). V was trimmed by 0 bases and J by 5 bases, leaving 16 bases between them. The CDR3 is 16 residues long. Written as DNA, the CDR3 is TGTGCCAGCAGTTTAGCGCGACCAGGGGTTGGGTATGGCTACACCTTC. It codes for CASSLARPGVGYGYTF.

CDR3 DNA: TGCGCCAGCAGCCAAGATCTTTCGAGGGGGTATCGGGGTGGCTACACCTTC. Its translation: CASSQDLSRGYRGGYTF. This chain joins TRBV4-3 and TRBJ1-2, with D maybe TRBD1 (6 bases). Germline V gene lookup returns CDR1 LGHNA and CDR2 YSLEER. The CDR3 consists of 17 residues. V lost 0 bases and J lost 7, with 21 bases in between.

This clonotype was seen more than once but under ten times. The rearrangement links TRBV2 to TRBJ2-1; TRBD2 matches at 12 bases. The V gene end was trimmed by 8 bases and the J gene end by 2 bases; junction bases not matched to a gene: 13. Germline loops: CDR1 SNHLY, CDR2 FYNNEI. The CDR3 consists of 18 residues. CDR3 sequence (DNA): TGTGCCAGCCGAGGGGTGACTAGCGGGAGAAGGACCTACAATGAGCAGTTCTTC. Amino acids: CASRGVTSGRRTYNEQFF.

The V and J genes are TRBV2 and TRBJ2-7; D is possibly TRBD1 (7 bases). Trimming took off 7 bases at V and 7 bases at J, with 14 bases between the two ends. CDR1 and CDR2 from the germline V gene are SNHLY and FYNNEI. The CDR3 is 12 amino acids. In DNA, the CDR3 is TGTGCCAGCACCTTGACAGGGAGGGAGCAGTACTTC. Translating gives CASTLTGREQYF.

This chain joins TRBV7-2 and TRBJ2-7, with D possibly being TRBD1 (6 bases). This CDR3 comprises 16 residues. Per the germline V gene, CDR1 is SGHTA and CDR2 is FQGNSA. V lost 2 bases, J lost 2 bases, and 16 bases lay in between. DNA of the CDR3: TGTGCCAGCAGCTTACGGGCCGGGACACTGGCCTACGAGCAGTACTTC. This gives the protein CASSLRAGTLAYEQYF.

This clonotype turned up a few times. The chain carries TRBV6-4 and TRBJ2-1; D may match TRBD1 or TRBD2 (5 bases each). In germline, CDR1 is MRHNA, CDR2 SNTAGT. This CDR3 is built from 15 residues. The V end lost 0 bases, the J end lost 2 bases, and 8 bases lay between the germline ends. The CDR3 here is CASSDSGDPYNEQFF. CDR3 nucleotide sequence: TGTGCCAGCAGTGACTCGGGGGACCCCTACAATGAGCAGTTCTTC.

This clonotype was seen only a few times. This sequence joins TRBV4-3 and TRBJ2-2, with 12 bases aligning to TRBD2. V was pared by 6 bases and J by 5 bases, with 4 bases of the junction left unmatched. CDR1 and CDR2 (germline): LGHNA, YSLEER. The CDR3 extends over 15 amino acids. CDR3 loop: CASSRLAGVTGELFF. CDR3 in DNA: TGCGCCAGCAGTCGACTAGCGGGAGTAACCGGGGAGCTGTTTTTT.

The chain has TRBV7-2 and TRBJ2-1; 8 bases fit TRBD2. The CDR3 has 15 amino acids. The V gene's germline CDR1 is SGHTA and CDR2 FQGNSA. V lost 5 bases and J lost 7; bases outside the gene matches: 10. For the CDR3, the DNA is TGTGCCAGCAGCGTAGGGGCTAGCGGGTGGAATGAGCAGTTCTTC. Translation gives CASSVGASGWNEQFF.

This clonotype appeared a few times. The chain recombines TRBV6-1 with TRBJ1-1, with D perhaps TRBD1 (5 bases). Germline V lookup: CDR1 MNHNS, CDR2 SASEGT. Trimming removed 6 bases from V and 0 bases from J, with 11 bases in between. This CDR3 spans 14 amino acids. The CDR3 sequence is CASRLEGMNTEAFF. In nucleotides, the CDR3 is TGTGCCAGCAGGCTGGAGGGGATGAACACTGAAGCTTTCTTT.

This clonotype turned up a few times. The chain has TRBV25-1 and TRBJ2-5, with TRBD1 as a possible D gene (6 bases). Germline lookup yields CDR1 MGHDK and CDR2 SYGVNS. The CDR3 has 16 amino acids. Trimming cost V 4 bases and J 1 base, with 16 bases left between them. CDR3 sequence (DNA): TGTGCCAGCAGTGGAAATTCACCGACAGGCCAAGAGACCCAGTACTTC. This sequence encodes CASSGNSPTGQETQYF.

This clonotype was recorded many times. The chain recombines TRBV12-3 or TRBV12-4 with TRBJ2-1, with 8 bases that match TRBD2. This CDR3 has 14 amino acids. The V and J ends lost 1 base and 7 bases, in that order; junction bases with no gene match: 3. In DNA form, the CDR3 reads TGTGCCAGCAGTTTAGGGGGACTAGGGAATGAGCAGTTCTTC. This sequence encodes CASSLGGLGNEQFF.

The rearrangement links TRBV7-8 to TRBJ2-1; D remains ambiguous. The CDR3 length is 16 residues. Trimming stripped 5 bases from V and 4 bases from J, with 18 bases between. From germline, CDR1 is SGHVS and CDR2 FQNEAQ. CDR3 nucleotides: TGTGCCAGCAGCACCGGACCGTTTGTGGGGTACAATGAGCAGTTCTTC. This encodes CASSTGPFVGYNEQFF.

This chain joins TRBV24-1 and TRBJ1-1, with D possibly matching TRBD1 (5 bases). This CDR3 region has 14 residues. Germline V gene data show CDR1 as KGHDR and CDR2 as SFDVKD. V shed 5 bases and J shed 1 base, with 10 bases lying between them. CDR3 loop: CATSAQGPNTEAFF. The CDR3 nucleotides read TGTGCCACCAGTGCCCAGGGACCGAACACTGAAGCTTTCTTT.

The chain employs TRBV11-2 and TRBJ2-7, with 9 bases matching TRBD1. With V trimmed by 3 bases and J by 2 bases, 8 bases remained unmatched. Germline CDR1 and CDR2: SGHAT and FQNNGV. The CDR3 has 16 residues. CDR3 sequence: CASSFRTGGGPYEQYF. The CDR3 DNA follows: TGTGCCAGCAGCTTTCGTACAGGGGGCGGTCCCTACGAGCAGTACTTC. The complete variable domain, with remaining parts taken from reference TRBV11-2 and TRBJ2-7, reads EAGVAQSPRYKIIEKRQSVAFWCNPISGHATLYWYQQILGQGPKLLIQFQNNGVVDDSQLPKDRFSAERLKGVDSTLKIQPAKLEDSAVYLCASSFRTGGGPYEQYFGPGTRLTVT.

This rearrangement joins TRBV7-8 to TRBJ2-1; 11 bases fit TRBD1. This CDR3 spans 15 amino acids. Germline assignment: CDR1 SGHVS and CDR2 FQNEAQ. V lost 5 bases and J lost 7; bases outside the gene matches: 7. The CDR3 reads CASSPRDRGLNEQFF. CDR3 coding DNA: TGTGCCAGCAGCCCCCGGGACAGGGGGTTGAATGAGCAGTTCTTC.

This clonotype occurred a few times. J is TRBJ2-7 and V is TRBV6-1; D call uncertain. The V and J ends lost 5 bases and 4 bases respectively, with 12 bases between them. The CDR3 is 13 residues long. Germline loops: CDR1 MNHNS, CDR2 SASEGT. The CDR3 reads CASSPPTPYEQYF. The DNA of the CDR3 is TGTGCCAGCAGTCCCCCGACACCTTACGAGCAGTACTTC.